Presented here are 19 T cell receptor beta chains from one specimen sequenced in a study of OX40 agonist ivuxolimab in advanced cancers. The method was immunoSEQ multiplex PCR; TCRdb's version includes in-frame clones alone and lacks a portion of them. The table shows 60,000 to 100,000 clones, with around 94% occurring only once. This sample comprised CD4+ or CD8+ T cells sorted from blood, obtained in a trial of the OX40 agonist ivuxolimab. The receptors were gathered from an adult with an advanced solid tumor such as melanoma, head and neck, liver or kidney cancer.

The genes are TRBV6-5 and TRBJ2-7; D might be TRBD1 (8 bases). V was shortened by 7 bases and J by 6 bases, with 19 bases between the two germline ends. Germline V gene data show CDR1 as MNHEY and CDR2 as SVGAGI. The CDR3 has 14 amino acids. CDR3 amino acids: CASNPTGGTGEQYF. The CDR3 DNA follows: TGTGCCAGCAATCCTACCGGGGGGACAGGCGAGCAGTACTTC.

CDR3 DNA sequence: TGTGCCAGCAGCTTTATAGCGGTGGGCACAGATACGCAGTATTTT. Translation: CASSFIAVGTDTQYF. The chain combines TRBV5-4 with TRBJ2-3; D possibly corresponds to TRBD2 (6 bases). CDR1 and CDR2 from the germline V gene are SGHNT and YYREEE (reference sequence). The CDR3 has 15 amino acids. Trimming shortened V by 2 bases and J by 1 base, and 11 bases separated the two germline ends.

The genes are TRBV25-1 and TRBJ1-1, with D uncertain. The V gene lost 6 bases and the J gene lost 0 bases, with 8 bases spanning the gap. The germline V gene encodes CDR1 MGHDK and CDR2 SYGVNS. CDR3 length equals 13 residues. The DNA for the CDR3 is TGTGCCAGCAGAGACACCATGAACACTGAAGCTTTCTTT. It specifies CASRDTMNTEAFF.

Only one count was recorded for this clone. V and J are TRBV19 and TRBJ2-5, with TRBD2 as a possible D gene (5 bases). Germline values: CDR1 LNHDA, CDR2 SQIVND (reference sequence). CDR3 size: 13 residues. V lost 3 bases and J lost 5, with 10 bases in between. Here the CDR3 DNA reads TGTGCCAGTAGTATTGGGTCGGGGGAGACCCAGTACTTC. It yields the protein CASSIGSGETQYF.

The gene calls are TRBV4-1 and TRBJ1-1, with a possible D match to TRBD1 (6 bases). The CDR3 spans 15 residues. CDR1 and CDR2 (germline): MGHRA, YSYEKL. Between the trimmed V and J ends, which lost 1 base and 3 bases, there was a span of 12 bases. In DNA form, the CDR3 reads TGCGCCAGCAGCCAAGTCGGGGGGCTGGACACTGAAGCTTTCTTT. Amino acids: CASSQVGGLDTEAFF.

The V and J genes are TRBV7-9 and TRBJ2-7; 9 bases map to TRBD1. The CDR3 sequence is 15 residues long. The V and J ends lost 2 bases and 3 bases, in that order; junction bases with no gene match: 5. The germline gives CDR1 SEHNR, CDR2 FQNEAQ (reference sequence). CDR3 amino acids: CASSLWTGVGYEQYF. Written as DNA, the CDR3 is TGTGCCAGCAGCTTATGGACAGGGGTAGGCTACGAGCAGTACTTC.

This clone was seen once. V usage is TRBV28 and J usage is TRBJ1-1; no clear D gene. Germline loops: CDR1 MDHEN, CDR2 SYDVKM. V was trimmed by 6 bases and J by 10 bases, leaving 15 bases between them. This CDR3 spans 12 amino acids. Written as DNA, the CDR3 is TGTGCCAGCAGACGAGGACTGAAGATAGCTTTCTTT. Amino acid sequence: CASRRGLKIAFF. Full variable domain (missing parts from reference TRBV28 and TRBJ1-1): DVKVTQSSRYLVKRTGEKVFLECVQDMDHENMFWYRQDPGLGLRLIYFSYDVKMKEKGDIPEGYSVSREKKERFSLILESASTNQTSMYLCASRRGLKIAFFGQGTRLTVV.

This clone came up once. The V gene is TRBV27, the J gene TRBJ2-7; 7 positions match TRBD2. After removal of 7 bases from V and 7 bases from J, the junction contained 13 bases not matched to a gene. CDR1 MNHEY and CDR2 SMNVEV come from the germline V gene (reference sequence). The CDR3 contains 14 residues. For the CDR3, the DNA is TGTGCCAGCAAACCCGGGACGCTCGGGGGGGAGCAGTACTTC. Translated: CASKPGTLGGEQYF.

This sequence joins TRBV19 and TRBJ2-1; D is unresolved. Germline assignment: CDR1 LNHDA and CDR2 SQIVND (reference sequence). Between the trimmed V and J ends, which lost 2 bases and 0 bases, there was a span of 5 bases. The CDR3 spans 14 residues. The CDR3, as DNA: TGTGCCAGTAGTATACTGACCTCCTACAATGAGCAGTTCTTC. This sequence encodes CASSILTSYNEQFF.

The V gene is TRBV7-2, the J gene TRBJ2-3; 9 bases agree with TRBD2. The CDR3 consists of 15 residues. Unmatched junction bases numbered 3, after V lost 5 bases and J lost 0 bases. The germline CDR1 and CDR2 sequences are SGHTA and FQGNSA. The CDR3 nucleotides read TGTGCCAGCAGCCTGACTAGCGGAAGCACAGATACGCAGTATTTT. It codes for CASSLTSGSTDTQYF. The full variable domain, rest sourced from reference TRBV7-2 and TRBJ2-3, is GAGVSQSPSNKVTEKGKDVELRCDPISGHTALYWYRQSLGQGLEFLIYFQGNSAPDKSGLPSDRFSAERTGGSVSTLTIQRTQQEDSAVYLCASSLTSGSTDTQYFGPGTRLTVL.

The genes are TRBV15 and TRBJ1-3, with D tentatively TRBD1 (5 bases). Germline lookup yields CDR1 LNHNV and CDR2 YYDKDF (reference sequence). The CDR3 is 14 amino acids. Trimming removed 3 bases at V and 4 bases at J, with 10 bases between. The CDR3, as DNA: TGTGCCACCAGCAGCAGGGTGCCCGGAAACACCATATATTTT. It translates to CATSSRVPGNTIYF.

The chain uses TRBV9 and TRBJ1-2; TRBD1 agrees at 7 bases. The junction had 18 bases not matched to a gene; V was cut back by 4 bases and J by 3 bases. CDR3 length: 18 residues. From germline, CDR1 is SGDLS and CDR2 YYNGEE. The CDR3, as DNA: TGTGCCAGCAGCCTAGGGGGCCCCAGGGGTTCGAGGGACTATGGCTACACCTTC. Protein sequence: CASSLGGPRGSRDYGYTF.

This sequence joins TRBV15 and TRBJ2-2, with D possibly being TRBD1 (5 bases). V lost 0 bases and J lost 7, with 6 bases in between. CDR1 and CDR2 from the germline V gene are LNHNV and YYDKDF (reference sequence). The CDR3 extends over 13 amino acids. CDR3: CATSRDQGGELFF. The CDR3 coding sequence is TGTGCCACCAGCAGAGATCAGGGCGGGGAGCTGTTTTTT.

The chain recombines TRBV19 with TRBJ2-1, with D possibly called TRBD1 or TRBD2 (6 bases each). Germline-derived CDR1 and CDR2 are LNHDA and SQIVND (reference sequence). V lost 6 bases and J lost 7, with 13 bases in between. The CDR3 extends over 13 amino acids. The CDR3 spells CASSGGLYNEQFF. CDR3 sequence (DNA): TGTGCCAGTAGCGGGGGCCTTTATAATGAGCAGTTCTTC.

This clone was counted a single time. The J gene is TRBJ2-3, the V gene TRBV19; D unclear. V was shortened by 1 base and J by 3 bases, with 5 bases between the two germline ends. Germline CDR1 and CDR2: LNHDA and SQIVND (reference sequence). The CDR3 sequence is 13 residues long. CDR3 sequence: CASSIVGTDTQYF. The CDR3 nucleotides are TGTGCCAGTAGTATAGTCGGGACAGATACGCAGTATTTT.

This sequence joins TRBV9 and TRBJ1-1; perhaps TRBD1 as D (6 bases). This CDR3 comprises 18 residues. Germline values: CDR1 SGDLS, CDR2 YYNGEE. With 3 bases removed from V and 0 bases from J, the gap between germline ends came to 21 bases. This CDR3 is CASSAGGQILGMNTEAFF. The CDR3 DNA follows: TGTGCCAGCAGCGCCGGGGGGCAGATTCTCGGAATGAACACTGAAGCTTTCTTT.

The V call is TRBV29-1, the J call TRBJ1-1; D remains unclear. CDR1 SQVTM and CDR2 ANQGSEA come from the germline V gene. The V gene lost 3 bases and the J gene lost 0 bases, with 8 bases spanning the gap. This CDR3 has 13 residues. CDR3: CSVESGVNTEAFF. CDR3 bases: TGCAGCGTTGAGAGTGGCGTGAACACTGAAGCTTTCTTT.

CDR3 nucleotides: TGTGCCAGCAGTTACTCGCCGGCCAATCGGCAGTTCTTC. Translation gives CASSYSPANRQFF. The V call is TRBV6-5, the J call TRBJ2-1; D ambiguous. V dropped 0 bases and J dropped 12 bases, with 12 bases sitting between them. Germline V CDR1 and CDR2: MNHEY, SVGAGI. The CDR3 spans 13 residues.

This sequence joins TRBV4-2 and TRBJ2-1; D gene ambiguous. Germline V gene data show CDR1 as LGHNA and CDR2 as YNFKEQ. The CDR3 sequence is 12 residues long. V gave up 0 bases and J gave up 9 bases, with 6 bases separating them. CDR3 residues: CASSQESGEQFF. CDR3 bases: TGTGCCAGCAGCCAAGAATCGGGTGAGCAGTTCTTC.